Shown below are 15 T cell receptor beta chains from a single sample sequenced in a study of cytomegalovirus exposure and HLA in healthy donors. TCRdb keeps only in-frame clones here, not all; method: immunoSEQ multiplex PCR. The sample carries about 130,000 clones, approximately 90% recorded once. The sequenced sample was PBMCs. The receptors were sampled from a young woman in good health and CMV-seropositive.

V and J are TRBV28 and TRBJ1-5, with 10 positions matching TRBD1. Germline loops: CDR1 MDHEN, CDR2 SYDVKM. The V and J ends lost 4 bases and 3 bases, in that order; junction bases with no gene match: 6. The CDR3 spans 16 residues. The CDR3 spells CASSSHGQGVNQPQHF. The CDR3 DNA follows: TGTGCCAGCAGTTCCCACGGACAGGGGGTCAATCAGCCCCAGCATTTT.

The chain is built from TRBV7-9 and TRBJ1-1; D ambiguous. Trimming shortened V by 9 bases and J by 1 base, and 18 bases separated the two germline ends. Germline CDR1 SEHNR, CDR2 FQNEAQ (reference sequence). This CDR3 spans 15 amino acids. Here the CDR3 reads CASLRLLVANTEAFF. The CDR3 nucleotides are TGTGCCAGTCTTCGACTATTGGTGGCGAACACTGAAGCTTTCTTT.

The rearrangement joins TRBV2 to TRBJ1-5; no clear D gene. V was shortened by 3 bases and J by 4 bases, with 10 bases between the two germline ends. The CDR3 sequence is 14 residues long. CDR1 and CDR2 (germline): SNHLY, FYNNEI. The CDR3 DNA sequence: TGTGCCAGCAGTGAGGTTGGGAGGAATCAGCCCCAGCATTTT. Encoded protein: CASSEVGRNQPQHF.

This clone appeared once. The rearrangement joins TRBV7-9 to TRBJ2-3, with D possibly matching TRBD2 (5 bases). The V end lost 1 base, the J end lost 8 bases, and 7 bases lay between the germline ends. Germline lookup yields CDR1 SEHNR and CDR2 FQNEAQ (reference sequence). CDR3 length equals 12 residues. The CDR3 sequence: CASSLEGGTQYF. Here the CDR3 DNA reads TGTGCCAGCAGCTTAGAAGGAGGTACGCAGTATTTT.

This clone appeared a single time. This chain joins TRBV9 and TRBJ2-2, with no clear D. The CDR3 covers 13 residues. Trimming removed 0 bases at V and 6 bases at J, with 6 bases between. Germline CDR1 and CDR2: SGDLS and YYNGEE. The CDR3 DNA reads as TGTGCCAGCAGCGTAGGTCCCTCCGGGGAGCTGTTTTTT. Translating gives CASSVGPSGELFF.

This chain connects TRBV2 to TRBJ2-6; no reliable D call. The CDR3 has 13 residues. V gave up 9 bases and J gave up 0 bases, with 6 bases separating them. Per the germline V gene, CDR1 is SNHLY and CDR2 is FYNNEI. CDR3 region: CASQNSGANVLTF. CDR3 nucleotide sequence: TGTGCCAGTCAAAACTCTGGGGCCAACGTCCTGACTTTC.

The V call is TRBV5-1, the J call TRBJ2-1, with D possibly matching TRBD1 (5 bases). The CDR3 has 13 residues. Germline V gives CDR1 SGHRS, CDR2 YFSETQ. Deletions cut 4 bases from V and 3 bases from J, with 8 bases between. Here the CDR3 DNA reads TGCGCCAGCAGCACAGGACGCTACAATGAGCAGTTCTTC. It specifies CASSTGRYNEQFF.

This clone was recorded a few times. This chain links TRBV2 with TRBJ2-5, with D tentatively TRBD1 (6 bases). The CDR3 length is 14 residues. Trimming shortened V by 4 bases and J by 5 bases, and 14 bases separated the two germline ends. CDR1 is SNHLY and CDR2 is FYNNEI in the germline V gene. The CDR3 DNA follows: TGTGCCAGCAGTGTCTACAGGGCGAGGGAGACCCAGTACTTC. The encoded protein is CASSVYRARETQYF.

This chain connects TRBV27 to TRBJ1-5, with D maybe TRBD1 (5 bases). Germline V gives CDR1 MNHEY, CDR2 SMNVEV (reference sequence). This CDR3 has 18 amino acids. The V end was cut by 2 bases, the J end by 2 bases, with 19 bases between. The CDR3, as DNA: TGTGCCAGCAGTTTAACCGGGGGGGACCTAGGGGGCAATCAGCCCCAGCATTTT. It translates to CASSLTGGDLGGNQPQHF.

This chain connects TRBV5-1 to TRBJ2-7, with 9 nucleotides matching TRBD1. Germline assignment: CDR1 SGHRS and CDR2 YFSETQ. The CDR3 loop spans 14 amino acids. After removal of 5 bases from V and 5 bases from J, the junction contained 8 bases not matched to a gene. The CDR3 nucleotides are TGCGCCAGCAGAACGGACAGGGGCATCCACGAGCAGTACTTC. Its protein is CASRTDRGIHEQYF.

The rearrangement joins TRBV6-5 to TRBJ2-2, with 7 bases fitting TRBD1. V trimming: 6 bases; J trimming: 7 bases; junction bases outside the gene matches: 11. This CDR3 has 15 residues. From germline, CDR1 is MNHEY and CDR2 SVGAGI. The CDR3 protein is CASSALRGRGGELFF. The CDR3 DNA is TGTGCCAGCAGCGCCCTTAGGGGGCGTGGCGGGGAGCTGTTTTTT.

V and J are TRBV6-5 and TRBJ1-4; TRBD1 matches at 8 bases. The germline CDR1 and CDR2 sequences are MNHEY and SVGAGI. V lost 7 bases to trimming and J lost 7 bases; unmatched junction nucleotides: 8. This CDR3 region has 14 residues. CDR3 in DNA: TGTGCCAGCAAAACCAGGGGGCACGGTGAAAAACTGTTTTTT. Protein: CASKTRGHGEKLFF.

This clone was observed a handful of times. The V call is TRBV18, the J call TRBJ1-4; a weak D match, TRBD1 (6 bases). Trimming removed 4 bases from V and 8 bases from J, with 20 bases in between. CDR3 length: 16 residues. Looked up from germline, CDR1 is KGHSH and CDR2 is LQKENI. CDR3 coding DNA: TGTGCCAGCTCACGGATGGGTTTGGGGGCGACCGAAAAACTGTTTTTT. It translates to CASSRMGLGATEKLFF.

The genes are TRBV28 and TRBJ2-5; a possible D gene is TRBD2 (7 bases). V was clipped by 8 bases and J by 4 bases, with 20 bases between them. The CDR3 contains 15 residues. The V gene's germline CDR1 is MDHEN and CDR2 SYDVKM. The CDR3 is CASYSRGRAGETQYF. The DNA for the CDR3 is TGTGCCAGCTATTCGAGGGGGAGGGCGGGAGAGACCCAGTACTTC.

The genes are TRBV6-5 and TRBJ2-2; 9 bases align to TRBD1. There are 15 residues in the CDR3. With V trimmed by 4 bases and J by 5 bases, 5 bases remained unmatched. The germline CDR1 and CDR2 sequences are MNHEY and SVGAGI. DNA of the CDR3: TGTGCCAGCAGTTGGGACAGGGCGGGAACCGGGGAGCTGTTTTTT. The encoded protein is CASSWDRAGTGELFF.